These T cell receptor beta chains were read from a single sample in a study of blood T cell repertoires in COVID-19. Produced via immunoSEQ multiplex PCR; TCRdb's table is partial and in-frame only. The sample has roughly 160,000 clones; just over 90% are singletons. Sequencing input: peripheral blood. The receptors stem from a young man with COVID-19, enrolled during active disease. The CDR3 runs from the conserved cysteine through the conserved F or W. Each record gives: V gene, CDR3 length, CDR3 protein.

V: TRBV28; length: 11; CDR3: CASSDRVEQYF
V: TRBV2; length: 14; CDR3: CASASGTAEIEAFF
V: TRBV13; length: 17; CDR3: CASSIGTSGRVINEQFF
V: TRBV28; length: 19; CDR3: CASSFGGLAGATGTGELFF
V: TRBV24-1; length: 15; CDR3: CATSDKDKYRNEQFF
V: TRBV19; length: 17; CDR3: CASSIFPAVGQHYEQYF
V: TRBV2; length: 14; CDR3: CASRARGINQPQHF
V: TRBV10-3; length: 16; CDR3: CAISEPGQGAGDTQYF
V: TRBV6-2/TRBV6-3; length: 18; CDR3: CASSRSSGSFSGHNEQFF
V: TRBV25-1; length: 14; CDR3: CASSDTPGGTEAFF
V: TRBV27; length: 11; CDR3: CASSFGYEQYF
V: TRBV19; length: 14; CDR3: CASTGLLGANEQFF
V: TRBV2; length: 15; CDR3: CASRAGTGRYQPQHF
V: TRBV9; length: 15; CDR3: CASSNDRDSGNTIYF
V: TRBV5-4; length: 17; CDR3: CASSPDRGPERAYEQYF
V: TRBV7-9; length: 17; CDR3: CASSLPTGATANYGYTF
V: TRBV4-1; length: 18; CDR3: CASSQLGETGPRKKGYTF
V: TRBV24-1; length: 16; CDR3: CATSDYVEGVGYGYTF
V: TRBV30; length: 14; CDR3: CAWNGARNTGELFF
V: TRBV28; length: 14; CDR3: CASSPRGGTDTQYF
V: TRBV28; length: 13; CDR3: CASSFLGQGLLYF
V: TRBV6-5; length: 15; CDR3: CASSSYLAGTGELFF
V: TRBV19; length: 15; CDR3: CASSFRDRPTGELFF
V: TRBV10-1; length: 17; CDR3: CASSEGLLAGGPLEQYF